These T cell receptor beta chains were read from a single sample in a study of monozygotic twins with inflammatory bowel disease. TCRdb re-called the 5' RACE reads and catalogs CDR3 proteins one per entry, DNA excluded. The sample's table shows over 200,000 distinct CDR3 sequences. The sequenced sample consisted of blood. The receptor set was obtained from a human donor with ulcerative colitis or Crohn's disease, or a healthy co-twin of an affected twin (not recorded which). Each CDR3 is given with its conserved first and last residue.

V gene,J gene,CDR3 protein
TRBV5-4,TRBJ2-3,CASSRVGGPDTQYF
TRBV2,TRBJ2-5,CASSEASGGARETQYF
TRBV25-1,TRBJ2-6,CASSERTGHSGANVLTF
TRBV4-1,TRBJ2-3,CASSQRVAGGPGTQYF
TRBV19,TRBJ1-5,CASSTGQGMVQPQHF
TRBV30,TRBJ1-2,CARGDRGNYGYTF
TRBV25-1,TRBJ1-2,CASSETRTGFINYGYTF
TRBV19,TRBJ1-1,CASSIDWAGTEAFF
TRBV30,TRBJ2-7,CAWTRDSKDEQYF
TRBV2,TRBJ2-1,CASTGSSYNEQFF
TRBV5-1,TRBJ2-3,CASTQDSTDTQYF
TRBV20-1,TRBJ1-5,CSAQEAQNGQPQHF
TRBV12-5,TRBJ1-1,CASGWTIRGAEAFF
TRBV7-2,TRBJ2-2,CASSFRQGNTGELFF
TRBV24-1,TRBJ2-2,CATSASDQPNTGELFF
TRBV7-9,TRBJ1-5,CASSLYPREDQPQHF
TRBV12-3/TRBV12-4,TRBJ2-1,CASSLGLAGLYNEQFF
TRBV27,TRBJ2-1,CASSTGQGPAVYEQFF
TRBV7-9,TRBJ2-1,CASSSGRASPRGGEQFF
TRBV19,TRBJ1-1,CATHPGTVSTEAFF
TRBV19,TRBJ1-5,CASSRDSLGRSNQPQHF
TRBV7-2,TRBJ2-1,CASSLVGTSGTSTEQFF
TRBV5-1,TRBJ1-2,CASSLLSEYGYTF
TRBV6-1,TRBJ1-1,CASGRAGGRVSGQGYMNTEAFF
TRBV14,TRBJ2-7,CASGTEAYEQYF
TRBV6-1,TRBJ2-7,CASTPRDRYYEQYF
TRBV4-2,TRBJ1-3,CASSQPGQGSGNTIYF
TRBV10-2,TRBJ2-6,CASSESIGGTSGANVLTF
TRBV29-1,TRBJ1-6,CSVGTAPNSPLHF
TRBV18,TRBJ2-2,CASSPRGQNTGELFF